This T cell receptor beta chain was identified in a study of T-cell memory formation after mild COVID-19. 5'RACE with constant-segment primers yielded barcoded, UMI-tagged TCR alpha and TCR beta cDNA libraries. TCRdb itself ran the 5' RACE reads through MiXCR, one entry per CDR3 protein. This table holds a few hundred thousand distinct CDR3 sequences, over 15% found once. This clonotype occurred a few times. Trimming removed 3 bases at V and 11 bases at J, with 8 bases between. This CDR3 spans 11 amino acids. Sequencing was carried out using PBMCs or a T cell subset sorted from them (not recorded which). The chain has TRBV12-3 or TRBV12-4 and TRBJ1-3; possibly TRBD1 for D (5 bases). This sequence was found in a man younger than 30 who had mild COVID-19 (a few samples of this study predate the infection). Cell type and time point are not known. The CDR3 region is CASSFGAAIYF. The CDR3 nucleotides read TGTGCCAGCAGTTTCGGGGCAGCCATATATTTT.